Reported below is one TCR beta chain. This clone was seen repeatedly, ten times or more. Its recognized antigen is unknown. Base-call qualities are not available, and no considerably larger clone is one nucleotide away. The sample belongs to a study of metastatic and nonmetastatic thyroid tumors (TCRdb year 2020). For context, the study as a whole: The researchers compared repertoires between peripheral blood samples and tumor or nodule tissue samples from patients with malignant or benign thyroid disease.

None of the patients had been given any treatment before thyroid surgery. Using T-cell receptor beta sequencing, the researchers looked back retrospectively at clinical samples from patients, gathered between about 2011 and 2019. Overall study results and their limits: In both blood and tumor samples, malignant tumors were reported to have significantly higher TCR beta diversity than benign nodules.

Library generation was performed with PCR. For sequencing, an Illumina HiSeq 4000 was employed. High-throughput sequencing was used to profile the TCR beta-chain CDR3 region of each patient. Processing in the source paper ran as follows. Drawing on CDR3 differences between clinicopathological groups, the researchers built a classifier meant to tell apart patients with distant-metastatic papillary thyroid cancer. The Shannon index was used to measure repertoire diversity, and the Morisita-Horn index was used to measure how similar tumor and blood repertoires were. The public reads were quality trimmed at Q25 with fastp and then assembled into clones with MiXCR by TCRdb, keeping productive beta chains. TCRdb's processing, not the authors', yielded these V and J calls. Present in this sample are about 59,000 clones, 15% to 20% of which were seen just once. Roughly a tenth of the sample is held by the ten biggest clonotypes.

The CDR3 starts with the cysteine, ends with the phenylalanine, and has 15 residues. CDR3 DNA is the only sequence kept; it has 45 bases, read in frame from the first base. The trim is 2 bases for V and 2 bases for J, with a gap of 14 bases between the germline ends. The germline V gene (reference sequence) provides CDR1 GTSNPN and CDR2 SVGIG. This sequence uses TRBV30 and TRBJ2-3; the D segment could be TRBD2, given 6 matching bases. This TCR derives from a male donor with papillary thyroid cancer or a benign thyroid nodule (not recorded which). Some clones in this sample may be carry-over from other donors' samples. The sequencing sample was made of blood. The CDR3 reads CAWSHNSGITDTQYF. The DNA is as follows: TGTGCCTGGAGTCACAATAGCGGAATCACAGATACGCAGTATTTT.